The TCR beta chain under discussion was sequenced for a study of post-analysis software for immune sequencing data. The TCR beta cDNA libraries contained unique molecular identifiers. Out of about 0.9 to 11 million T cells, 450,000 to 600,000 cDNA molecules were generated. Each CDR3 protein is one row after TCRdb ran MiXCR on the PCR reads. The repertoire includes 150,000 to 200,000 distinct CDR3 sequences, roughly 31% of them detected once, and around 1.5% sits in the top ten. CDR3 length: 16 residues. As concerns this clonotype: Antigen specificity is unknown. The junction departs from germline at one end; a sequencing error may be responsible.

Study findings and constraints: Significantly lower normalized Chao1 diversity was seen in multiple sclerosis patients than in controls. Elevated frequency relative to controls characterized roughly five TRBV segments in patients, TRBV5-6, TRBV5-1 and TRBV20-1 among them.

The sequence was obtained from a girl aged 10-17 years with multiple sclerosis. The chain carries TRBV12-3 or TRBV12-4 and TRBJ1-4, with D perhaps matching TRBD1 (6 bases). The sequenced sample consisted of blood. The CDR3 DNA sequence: TGTGTCAGCAGTGTGAACAGGGTAGGAACTAATGAAAAACTGTTTTTT. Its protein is CVSSVNRVGTNEKLFF.